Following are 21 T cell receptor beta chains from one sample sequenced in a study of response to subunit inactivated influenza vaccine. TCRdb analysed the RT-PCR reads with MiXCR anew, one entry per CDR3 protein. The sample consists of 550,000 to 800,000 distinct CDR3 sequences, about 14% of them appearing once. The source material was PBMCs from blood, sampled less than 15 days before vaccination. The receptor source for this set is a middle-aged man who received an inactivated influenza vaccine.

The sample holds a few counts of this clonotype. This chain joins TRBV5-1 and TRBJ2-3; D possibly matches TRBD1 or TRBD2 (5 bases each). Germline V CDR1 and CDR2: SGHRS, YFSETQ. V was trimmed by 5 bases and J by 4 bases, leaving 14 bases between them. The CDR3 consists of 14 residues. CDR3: CASRGPSDPDTQYF. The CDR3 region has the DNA TGCGCCAGCAGGGGACCGAGTGATCCAGATACGCAGTATTTT.

The CDR3 loop is CSALTGGSTHEQYF. The CDR3 DNA sequence: TGCAGTGCTCTTACAGGGGGTTCCACCCACGAGCAGTACTTC. V and J are TRBV20-1 and TRBJ2-7, with 8 bases fitting TRBD1. The CDR3 has 14 residues. V trimming: 5 bases; J trimming: 5 bases; junction bases outside the gene matches: 11. Germline CDR1 is DFQATT and CDR2 is SNEGSKA (reference sequence).

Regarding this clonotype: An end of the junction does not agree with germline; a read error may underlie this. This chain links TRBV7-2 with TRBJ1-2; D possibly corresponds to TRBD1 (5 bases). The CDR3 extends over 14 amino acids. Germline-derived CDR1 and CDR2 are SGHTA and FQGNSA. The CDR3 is CASSYSGIRSGNTF. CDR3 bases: TGTGCCAGCAGCTACTCAGGGATCCGGTCTGGCAACACCTTC.

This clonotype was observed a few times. DNA for the CDR3: TGTGCCAGCAGGCGCCAAGGACTAGCGGGATCGAACACCGGGGAGCTGTTTTTT. This gives the protein CASRRQGLAGSNTGELFF. This chain joins TRBV6-1 and TRBJ2-2; 12 bases agree with TRBD2. This CDR3 has 18 residues. Per germline, CDR1 MNHNS and CDR2 SASEGT. Trimming removed 6 bases from V and 0 bases from J; junction bases left unmatched: 8.

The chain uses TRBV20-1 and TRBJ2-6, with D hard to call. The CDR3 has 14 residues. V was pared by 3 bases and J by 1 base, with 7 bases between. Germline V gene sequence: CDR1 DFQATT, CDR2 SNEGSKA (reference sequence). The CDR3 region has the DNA TGCAGTGCTAGTCACCAATCTGGGGCCAACGTCCTGACTTTC. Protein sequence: CSASHQSGANVLTF.

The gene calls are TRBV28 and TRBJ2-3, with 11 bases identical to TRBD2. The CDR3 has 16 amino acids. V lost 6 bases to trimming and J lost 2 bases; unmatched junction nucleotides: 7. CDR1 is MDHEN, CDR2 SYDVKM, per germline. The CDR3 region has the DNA TGTGCCAGCAGCCCCACTAGCGGGGGAGTCACAGATACGCAGTATTTT. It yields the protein CASSPTSGGVTDTQYF.

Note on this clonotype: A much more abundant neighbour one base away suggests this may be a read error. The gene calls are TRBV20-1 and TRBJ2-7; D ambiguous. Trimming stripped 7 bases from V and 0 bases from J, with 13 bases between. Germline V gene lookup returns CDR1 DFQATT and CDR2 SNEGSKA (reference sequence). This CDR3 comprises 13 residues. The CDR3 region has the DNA TGCAGTGTTCCGGCGCGGAACTCCTACGAGCAGTACTTC. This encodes CSVPARNSYEQYF.

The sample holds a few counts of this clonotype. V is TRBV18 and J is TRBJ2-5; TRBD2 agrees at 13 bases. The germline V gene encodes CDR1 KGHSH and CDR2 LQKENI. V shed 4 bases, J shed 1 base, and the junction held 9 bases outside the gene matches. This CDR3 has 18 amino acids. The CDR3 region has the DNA TGTGCCAGCTCACTACAGAGGACTAGCGGGAGACCCCAAGAGACCCAGTACTTC. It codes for CASSLQRTSGRPQETQYF.

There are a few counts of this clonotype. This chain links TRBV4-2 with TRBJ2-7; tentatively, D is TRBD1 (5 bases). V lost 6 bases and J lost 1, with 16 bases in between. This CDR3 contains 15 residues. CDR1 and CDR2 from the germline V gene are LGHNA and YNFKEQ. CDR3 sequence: CASSRGIGDSYEQYF. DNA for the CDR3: TGTGCCAGCAGTCGAGGCATAGGGGATTCCTACGAGCAGTACTTC.

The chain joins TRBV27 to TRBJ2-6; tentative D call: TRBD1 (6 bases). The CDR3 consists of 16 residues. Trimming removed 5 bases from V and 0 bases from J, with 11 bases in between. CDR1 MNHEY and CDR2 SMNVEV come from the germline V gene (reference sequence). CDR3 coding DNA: TGTGCCAGCAGTCCCACAGGGAGCTCTGGGGCCAACGTCCTGACTTTC. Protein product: CASSPTGSSGANVLTF.

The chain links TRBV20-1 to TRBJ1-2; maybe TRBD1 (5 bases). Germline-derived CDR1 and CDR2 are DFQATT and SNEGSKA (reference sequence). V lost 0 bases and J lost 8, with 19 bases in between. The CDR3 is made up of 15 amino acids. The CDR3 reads CSARDFAGFSGGYTF. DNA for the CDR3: TGCAGTGCTAGAGACTTTGCAGGGTTCTCGGGCGGCTACACCTTC.

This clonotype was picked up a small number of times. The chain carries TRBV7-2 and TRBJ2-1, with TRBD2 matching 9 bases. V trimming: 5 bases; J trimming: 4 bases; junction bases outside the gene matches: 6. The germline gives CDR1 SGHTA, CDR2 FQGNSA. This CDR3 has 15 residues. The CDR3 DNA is TGTGCCAGCAGCCACCCGACTAGCGGATACAATGAGCAGTTCTTC. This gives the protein CASSHPTSGYNEQFF.

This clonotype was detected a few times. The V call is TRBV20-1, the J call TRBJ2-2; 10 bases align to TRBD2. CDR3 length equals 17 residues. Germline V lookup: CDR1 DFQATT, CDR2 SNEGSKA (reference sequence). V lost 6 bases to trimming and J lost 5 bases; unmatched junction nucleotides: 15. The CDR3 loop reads CSAPTSAGTSVTGELFF. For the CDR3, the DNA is TGCAGTGCGCCTACTTCCGCCGGGACTAGCGTAACCGGGGAGCTGTTTTTT.

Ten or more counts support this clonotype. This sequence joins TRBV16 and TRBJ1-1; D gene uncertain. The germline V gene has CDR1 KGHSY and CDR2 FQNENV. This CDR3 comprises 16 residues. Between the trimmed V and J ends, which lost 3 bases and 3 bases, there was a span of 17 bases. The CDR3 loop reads CASSHPPRRSDTEAFF. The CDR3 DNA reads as TGTGCCAGCAGCCACCCCCCGAGACGGTCGGACACTGAAGCTTTCTTT.

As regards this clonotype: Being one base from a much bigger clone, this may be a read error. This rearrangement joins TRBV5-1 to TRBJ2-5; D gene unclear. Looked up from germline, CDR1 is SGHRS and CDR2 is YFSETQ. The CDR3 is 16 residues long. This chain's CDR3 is CASTPTVRKAQEAQYF. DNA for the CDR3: TGCGCCAGCACTCCGACGGTGAGGAAAGCCCAAGAGGCCCAGTACTTC.

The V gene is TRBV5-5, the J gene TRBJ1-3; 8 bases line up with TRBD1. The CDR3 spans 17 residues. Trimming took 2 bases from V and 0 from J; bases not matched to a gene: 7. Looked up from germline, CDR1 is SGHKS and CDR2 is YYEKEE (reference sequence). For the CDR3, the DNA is TGTGCCAGCAGCTTATTTCCGGGACAGGCCTCTGGAAACACCATATATTTT. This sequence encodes CASSLFPGQASGNTIYF.

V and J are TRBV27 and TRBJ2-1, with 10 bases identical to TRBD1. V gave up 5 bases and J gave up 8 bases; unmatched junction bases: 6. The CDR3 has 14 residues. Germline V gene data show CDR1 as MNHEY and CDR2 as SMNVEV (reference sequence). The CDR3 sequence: CASSPLTGGDEQFF. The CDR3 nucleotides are TGTGCCAGCAGTCCCTTGACAGGGGGCGATGAGCAGTTCTTC.

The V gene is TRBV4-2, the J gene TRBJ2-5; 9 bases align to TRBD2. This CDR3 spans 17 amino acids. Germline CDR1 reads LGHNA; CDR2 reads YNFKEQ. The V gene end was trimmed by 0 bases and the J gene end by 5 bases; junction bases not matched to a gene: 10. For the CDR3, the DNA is TGTGCCAGCAGCCAAGAGGTCGCGGGAGGGAGCTGGGAGACCCAGTACTTC. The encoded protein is CASSQEVAGGSWETQYF.

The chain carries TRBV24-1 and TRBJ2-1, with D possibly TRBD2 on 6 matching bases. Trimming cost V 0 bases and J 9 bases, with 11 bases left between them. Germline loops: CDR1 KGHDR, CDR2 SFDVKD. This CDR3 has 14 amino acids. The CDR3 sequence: CATSDLQSGFEQFF. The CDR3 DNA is TGTGCCACCAGTGATTTGCAGAGCGGGTTTGAGCAGTTCTTC.

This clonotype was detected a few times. This chain's CDR3 is CASSLDRHGRTTDTQYF. As DNA, the CDR3 is TGTGCCAGCAGCTTAGATCGGCACGGGAGGACCACAGATACGCAGTATTTT. The chain is built from TRBV11-2 and TRBJ2-3; 7 nucleotides align to TRBD2. Unmatched junction bases numbered 8, after V lost 0 bases and J lost 2 bases. The CDR3 runs to 17 residues. Per germline, CDR1 SGHAT and CDR2 FQNNGV.

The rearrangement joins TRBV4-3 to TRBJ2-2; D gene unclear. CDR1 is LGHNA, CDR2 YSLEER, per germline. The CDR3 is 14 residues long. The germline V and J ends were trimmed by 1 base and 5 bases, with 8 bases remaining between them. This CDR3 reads CASSQGPKTGELFF. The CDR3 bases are TGCGCCAGCAGCCAAGGGCCAAAAACCGGGGAGCTGTTTTTT.